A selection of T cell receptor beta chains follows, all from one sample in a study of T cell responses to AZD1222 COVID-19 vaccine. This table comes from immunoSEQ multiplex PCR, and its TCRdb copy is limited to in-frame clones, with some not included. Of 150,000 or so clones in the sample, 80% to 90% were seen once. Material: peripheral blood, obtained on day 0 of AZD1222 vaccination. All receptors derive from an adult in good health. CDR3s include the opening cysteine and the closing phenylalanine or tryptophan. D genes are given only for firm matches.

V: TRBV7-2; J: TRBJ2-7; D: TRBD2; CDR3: CASSSRLAGDYEQYF
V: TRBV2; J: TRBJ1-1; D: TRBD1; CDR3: CASSEERGRMGTEAFF
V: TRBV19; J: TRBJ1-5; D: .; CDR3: CASSDSNQPQHF
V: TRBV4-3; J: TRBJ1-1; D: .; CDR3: CASSRTRNTEAFF
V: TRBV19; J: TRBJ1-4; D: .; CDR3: CASKVGAATNEKLFF
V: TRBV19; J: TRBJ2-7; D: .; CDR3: CASSMGGERPYEQYF
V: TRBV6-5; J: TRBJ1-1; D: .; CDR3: CASSENTEAFF
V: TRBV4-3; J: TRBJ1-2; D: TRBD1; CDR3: CASSQALRDRGIGGYTF
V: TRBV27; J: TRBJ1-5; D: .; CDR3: CASSSLGGWNQPQHF
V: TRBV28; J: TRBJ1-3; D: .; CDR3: CASRRREAGTIYF
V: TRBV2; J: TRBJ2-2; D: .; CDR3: CASSERGVVTGELFF
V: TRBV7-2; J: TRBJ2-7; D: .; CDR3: CASSLQGRGSSYEQYF
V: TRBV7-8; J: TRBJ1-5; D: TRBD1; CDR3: CASSWTGGSQPQHF
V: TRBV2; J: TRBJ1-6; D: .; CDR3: CASSTEPYSPLHF
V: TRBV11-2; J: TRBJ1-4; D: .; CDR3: CASSLDPGKLFF
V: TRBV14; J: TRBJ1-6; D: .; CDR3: CASSLMGRTHNSPLHF
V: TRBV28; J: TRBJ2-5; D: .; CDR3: CASSPFLGGFVRTQYF
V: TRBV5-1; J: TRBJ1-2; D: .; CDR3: CASSLITNYGYTF
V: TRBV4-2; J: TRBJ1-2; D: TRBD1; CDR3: CASSHPGQQYGYTF
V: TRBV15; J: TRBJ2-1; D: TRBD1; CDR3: CATSREDRAILGNEQFF
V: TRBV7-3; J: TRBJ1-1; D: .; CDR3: CASSLIGGGTEAFF
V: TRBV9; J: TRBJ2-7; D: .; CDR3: CASSGDGYEQYF
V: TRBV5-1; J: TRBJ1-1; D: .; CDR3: CASSLTLLGTEAFF
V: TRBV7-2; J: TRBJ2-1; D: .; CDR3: CASSFRGVGEQFF
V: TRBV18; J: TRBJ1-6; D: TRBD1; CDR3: CASSPPWDRGNSPLHF
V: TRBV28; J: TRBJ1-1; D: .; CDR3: CASSLAAPKNTEAFF
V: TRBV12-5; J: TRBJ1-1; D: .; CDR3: CASGLDRRRTEAFF
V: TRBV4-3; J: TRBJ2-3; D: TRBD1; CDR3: CASSQAAGTATDTQFF
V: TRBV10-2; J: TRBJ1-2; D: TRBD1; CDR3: CASSESGTGTEFYGYTF